This T cell receptor (beta chain) was profiled in a study of blood T cells in healthy people across ages. Peripheral blood samples of roughly 9.9 milliliters were drawn from each donor. It was with a sample-barcoded 5' primer and a J-beta primer mix that a second PCR of about 6 to 12 cycles was run. TCRdb passed the 5' RACE reads through MiXCR, listing each CDR3 protein once. The sample carries roughly 800,000 distinct CDR3 sequences, 58% recorded once. CDR3 size: 13 residues. Trimming removed 6 bases from V and 7 bases from J, with 16 bases in between. Germline assignment: CDR1 DFQATT and CDR2 SNEGSKA (reference sequence).

The chain links TRBV20-1 to TRBJ1-5, with D perhaps matching TRBD1 (5 bases). Sequencing was done on a sample of blood. The receptor's source is a man aged 30 to 39 in good health. This chain's CDR3 is CSAVGGPGQPQHF. CDR3 coding DNA: TGCAGTGCGGTTGGGGGTCCGGGACAGCCCCAGCATTTT.